This T cell receptor beta chain derives from a study of blood T cell repertoires in COVID-19. Whole-study context: The analysed material was cDNA or gDNA that came from T cells, B-cell-depleted T cells, or PBMCs.

The germline CDR1 and CDR2 sequences are LGHDT and YNNKEL (reference sequence). This CDR3 spans 11 amino acids. V was cut by 6 bases and J by 4 bases, with 3 bases left in between. Some clones are missing from TCRdb's copy, which holds only in-frame ones; the method was immunoSEQ multiplex PCR. The data show tens of thousands of clones, approximately 78% seen once. The source of this sequence is a human donor in a cohort sampled during active COVID-19. Sequencing was performed on peripheral blood. The chain is built from TRBV3-1 (or the pseudogene TRBV3-2) and TRBJ2-2; D is uncertain. The CDR3 is CASRLTGELFF. Here the CDR3 DNA reads TGTGCCAGCAGACTCACCGGGGAGCTGTTTTTT.